This record covers a single T cell receptor (beta chain). Its antigen is unknown. Primers: 60 Vbeta forward and 13 Jbeta reverse. TCRdb keeps only in-frame clones here, not all; method: immunoSEQ multiplex PCR. Of roughly 150,000 clones in the sample, roughly 80% were seen once. The source of the sample is a study of cytomegalovirus exposure and HLA in healthy donors. Study outcomes and limitations: Most CMV-associated TCR beta chains were later found to appear HLA-restricted. The presence/absence work took it that sequencing depth was about the same across donors. The study recorded 164 TCR beta chains that were cytomegalovirus-associated.

Donors had nominal health at sampling but likely had unrecorded immune exposures. Germline loops: CDR1 SQVTM, CDR2 ANQGSEA. Germline trimming cut 4 bases from V and 2 bases from J; bases unmatched to any gene: 7. The CDR3 is made up of 15 amino acids. The specimen was PBMCs. J is TRBJ2-5 and V is TRBV29-1; TRBD2 agrees at 10 bases. The sequence was collected from a male donor in good health and CMV-seropositive. In DNA form, the CDR3 reads TGCAGCGTTGGGGTTGAGCGGGGGGGACAAGAGACCCAGTACTTC. Its protein is CSVGVERGGQETQYF.